What follows is one T cell receptor beta chain and its context. This sample was taken from a study of blood T cell repertoires in COVID-19. Germline-derived CDR1 and CDR2 are MGHRA and YSYEKL. The CDR3 length is 15 residues. The V end lost 1 base, the J end lost 4 bases, and 11 bases lay between the germline ends. TCRdb's copy holds only in-frame clones and misses some; the assay was immunoSEQ multiplex PCR. The sample lists under 150,000 clones, 70% to 90% seen once, with approximately 2.3% in the top ten. The sample comprised peripheral blood. The chain carries TRBV4-1 and TRBJ2-4, with D possibly being TRBD2 (6 bases). The sequence was obtained from a man in his 70s with active COVID-19. In nucleotides, the CDR3 is TGCGCCAGCAGCCAAGCGGGGGTTGGGAAAAACATTCAGTACTTC. Translating it yields CASSQAGVGKNIQYF.